Here is one T cell receptor beta chain with its context. The CDR3 sequence is 15 residues long. The germline V and J ends were trimmed by 2 bases and 0 bases, with 10 bases remaining between them. CDR1 is SGHVS and CDR2 is FNYEAQ in the germline V gene. The sample originates from a study of technical replicates of blood from several donors. The protocol was immunoSEQ multiplex PCR, while the TCRdb copy is restricted to in-frame clones and leaves out a portion. This sample has 70,000 to 85,000 clones, with 80% to 95% found just once. The receptor was isolated from a human donor in good health. Sequencing was carried out using T cells isolated from PBMCs. The chain has TRBV7-6 and TRBJ1-1; D not certain. In nucleotides, the CDR3 is TGTGCCAGCAGCTTAACGGCGGGGTTGAACACTGAAGCTTTCTTT. Protein product: CASSLTAGLNTEAFF.